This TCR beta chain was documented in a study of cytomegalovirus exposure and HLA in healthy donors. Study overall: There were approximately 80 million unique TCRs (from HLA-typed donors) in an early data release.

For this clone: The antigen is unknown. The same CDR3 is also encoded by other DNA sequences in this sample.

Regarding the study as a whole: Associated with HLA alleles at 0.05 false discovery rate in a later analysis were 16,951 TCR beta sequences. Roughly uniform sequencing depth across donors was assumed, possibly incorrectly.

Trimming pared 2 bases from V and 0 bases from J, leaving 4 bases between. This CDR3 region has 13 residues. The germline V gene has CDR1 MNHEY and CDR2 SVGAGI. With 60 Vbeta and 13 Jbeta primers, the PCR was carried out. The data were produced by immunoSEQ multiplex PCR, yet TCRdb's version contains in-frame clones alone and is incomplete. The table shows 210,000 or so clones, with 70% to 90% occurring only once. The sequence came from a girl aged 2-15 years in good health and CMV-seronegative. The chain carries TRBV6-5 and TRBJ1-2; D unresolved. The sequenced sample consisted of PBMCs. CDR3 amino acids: CASSYVANYGYTF. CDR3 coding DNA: TGTGCCAGCAGTTACGTAGCTAACTATGGCTACACCTTC.